The rows below give T cell receptor beta chains drawn from one sample of a study of blood T cell repertoires in COVID-19. Assay used: immunoSEQ multiplex PCR; TCRdb lists only in-frame clones, some missing. The repertoire has about 170,000 clones, approximately 91% of them found once; the top ten carry roughly 5%. Sequencing was carried out using peripheral blood. These receptors all come from a man between 18 and 35 years old with COVID-19, enrolled during active disease. CDR3s include the opening cysteine and the closing phenylalanine or tryptophan. A D gene is named only where the DNA matches it firmly. Rows give clone size only sometimes, using once, few, many, or a class for an expanded clone.

>TRBJ2-2|11|TRBD1|TRBV30|NA
CACTGGGELFF
>TRBJ2-7|18|TRBD2|TRBV19|NA
CASSITGLGFTGGYEQYF
>TRBJ1-2|12|TRBD1|TRBV6-5|once
CASRRGRDGYTF
>TRBJ2-7|16|TRBD2|TRBV11-2|NA
CASSTLRLADSYEQYF
>TRBJ1-5|14|NA|TRBV28|few
CASTRDRSNQPQHF
>TRBJ2-7|12|NA|TRBV13|NA
CASSLGSYEQYF
>TRBJ2-7|15|TRBD2|TRBV9|NA
CASSVGAGGSYEQYF
>TRBJ2-2|14|NA|TRBV6-5|once
CATGQRPGAGELFF
>TRBJ2-7|15|NA|TRBV19|NA
CASSQGVPYFYEQYF
>TRBJ2-1|18|TRBD2|TRBV7-3|once
CASSPLGATSANYNEQFF
>TRBJ2-7|13|NA|TRBV29-1|few
CSVRTAVTYEQYF
>TRBJ1-5|17|TRBD1|TRBV4-2|NA
CASSRTLGTGSNQPQHF
>TRBJ1-2|15|TRBD1|TRBV4-1|NA
CASSHPAATGYGYTF
>TRBJ2-2|16|NA|TRBV5-4|NA
CASSFEPGQNTGELFF
>TRBJ2-3|15|TRBD1|TRBV10-3|NA
CAISLDRVRTDTQYF
>TRBJ2-1|15|NA|TRBV19|NA
CASSVTSIDYNEQFF
>TRBJ2-2|12|NA|TRBV6-5|NA
CALNSRPGELFF
>TRBJ1-2|15|TRBD1|TRBV11-2|few
CASSQRQGRNYGYTF
>TRBJ2-7|13|TRBD2|TRBV30|NA
CAWSVVREGEQYF
>TRBJ1-6|14|NA|TRBV3-1/TRBV3-2|NA
CASSQPGARSPLHF
>TRBJ2-7|16|NA|TRBV6-2/TRBV6-3|NA
CASSYGSGRGSGEQYF
>TRBJ1-3|13|TRBD1|TRBV6-5|NA
CASSLGQGDTIYF
>TRBJ2-1|15|TRBD2|TRBV19|NA
CASSSGLAGVPRQFF
>TRBJ2-1|14|NA|TRBV11-2|NA
CASSLADSYNEQFF
>TRBJ2-1|14|TRBD2|TRBV19|NA
CASSNQREGDEQFF
>TRBJ2-2|18|TRBD2|TRBV7-2|NA
CASSLVSSGRGGTGELFF
>TRBJ1-5|19|NA|TRBV7-8|NA
CASTLTRIGRVGVYQPQHF
>TRBJ2-2|14|NA|TRBV6-1|NA
CASSELIWTGELFF
>TRBJ2-3|23|TRBD2|TRBV19|NA
CASSIKHLSSRTSGNTNTDTQYF
>TRBJ2-2|13|NA|TRBV19|NA
CASSMREDGELFF
>TRBJ2-3|15|TRBD2|TRBV6-2/TRBV6-3|NA
CASNPSGTDTDTQYF
>TRBJ1-2|15|TRBD1|TRBV4-1|NA
CASSQAWQGAEGYTF
>TRBJ2-1|14|TRBD2|TRBV29-1|NA
CSVEGGSSYNEQFF